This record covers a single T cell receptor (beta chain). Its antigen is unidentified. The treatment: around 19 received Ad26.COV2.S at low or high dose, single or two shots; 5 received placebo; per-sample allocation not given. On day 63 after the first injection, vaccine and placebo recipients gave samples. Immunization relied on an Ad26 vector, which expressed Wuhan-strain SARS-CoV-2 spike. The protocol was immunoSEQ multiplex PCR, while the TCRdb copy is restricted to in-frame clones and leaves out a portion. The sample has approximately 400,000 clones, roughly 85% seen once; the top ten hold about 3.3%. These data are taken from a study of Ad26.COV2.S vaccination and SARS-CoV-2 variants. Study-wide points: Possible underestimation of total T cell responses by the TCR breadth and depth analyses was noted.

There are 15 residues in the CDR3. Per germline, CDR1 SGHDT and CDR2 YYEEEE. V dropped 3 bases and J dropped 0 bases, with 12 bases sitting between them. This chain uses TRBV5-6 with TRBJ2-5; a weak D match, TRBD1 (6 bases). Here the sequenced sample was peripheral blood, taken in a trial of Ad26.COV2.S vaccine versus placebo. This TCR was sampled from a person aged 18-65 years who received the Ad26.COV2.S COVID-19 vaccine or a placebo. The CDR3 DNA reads TGTGCCAGCAGCTCCCCGGGACATTACCAAGAGACCCAGTACTTC. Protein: CASSSPGHYQETQYF.